This T cell receptor (beta chain) was sequenced in a study of beta chain features in type 1 diabetes. Overall study: Over all samples combined, 107,917,701 sorted cells were examined.

J was trimmed by 1 base and V by 0 bases; bases with no gene match: 6. This CDR3 comprises 17 residues. Germline V gives CDR1 SGHRS, CDR2 YFSETQ. The study reverse transcribed the entire isolated RNA, so it sequenced expressed TCRB transcripts. Sequencing was performed with immunoSEQ multiplex PCR; in TCRdb, only in-frame clones are kept and a portion is missing. The repertoire has approximately 330,000 clones, more than 9.5% of them found once; the top ten carry about 0.015%. Study results and caveats: Type 1 diabetes patients had moderately but significantly shorter TCRB CDR3s in all four CD4+ subsets. cDNA sequencing could over-represent cells with high TCR expression. Naive, central memory and Treg TCRB repertoires seemed to resemble each other more closely in patients than they did in healthy donors.

This clone was seen a handful of times. Its target is not known. The chain links TRBV5-1 to TRBJ2-7; TRBD2 agrees at 11 bases. Sequencing was done on a sample of naive CD4+ T cells from blood. This TCR was recovered from a woman in her twenties or thirties in good health. The DNA of the CDR3 is TGCGCCAGCAGCTTGGCGCTAGCGGGAGGCAGGTCCTACGAGCAGTACTTC. This encodes CASSLALAGGRSYEQYF.